This TCR beta chain was identified during a study of blood T cell repertoires in COVID-19. The overall study: Nucleic acid was either cDNA or gDNA, and it came from T cells, B-cell-depleted T cells, or PBMCs.

TCRdb's copy holds only in-frame clones and misses some; the assay was immunoSEQ multiplex PCR. Among about 40,000 clones listed, around nine tenths were seen once. Sequencing used peripheral blood. The TCR originated in a woman aged 70-85 years with acute or convalescent COVID-19.

The CDR3 DNA reads as TGCGCCAGCAGCCAAGATCCGGGAGCAAACAATGAGCAGTTCTTC. Its translation is CASSQDPGANNEQFF. V and J are TRBV4-3 and TRBJ2-1; maybe TRBD2 (6 bases). The germline V gene encodes CDR1 LGHNA and CDR2 YSLEER. The CDR3 spans 15 residues. Trimming stripped 0 bases from V and 5 bases from J, with 11 bases between.